The text below deals with one T cell receptor beta chain. The data were taken from a study of blood T cell repertoires in COVID-19. Germline CDR1 ENHRY, CDR2 SYGVKD. The CDR3 contains 14 residues. V gave up 0 bases and J gave up 7 bases, with 12 bases separating them. The protocol was immunoSEQ multiplex PCR, while the TCRdb copy is restricted to in-frame clones and leaves out a portion. The table has some 250,000 clones, just over 90% seen once. J is TRBJ1-2 and V is TRBV10-3, with D unclear. The TCR sequence derives from a woman aged 40 to 50 with acute COVID-19. The sample consisted of PBMCs or T cells enriched from blood (not recorded which). The CDR3 DNA follows: TGTGCCATCAGTGAGTCGAACCGGGCGGGTGGCTACACCTTC. This encodes CAISESNRAGGYTF.